This T cell receptor beta chain was found in a study of beta chain features in type 1 diabetes. Study-wide context: Healthy donors and patients showed comparable age, gender and cell yields. General observations from the study: Moderate but significant shortening of TCRB CDR3s was recorded in all four CD4+ subsets from Type 1 diabetes patients.

The investigators reverse transcribed all of the isolated RNA, so they sequenced expressed TCRB transcripts. Profiling relied on immunoSEQ multiplex PCR, and the TCRdb table lists in-frame clones only, not all of them. The table lists more than 250,000 clones, around 22% of them singletons. A remark on this clone: Its antigen is not identified.

The CDR3 has 13 amino acids. Trimming removed 5 bases from V and 3 bases from J; junction bases left unmatched: 5. CDR1 is SQVTM, CDR2 ANQGSEA, per germline. Input material: naive CD4+ T cells from blood. This TCR came from a woman in her 30s with type 1 diabetes. V gene TRBV29-1 combines with J gene TRBJ2-5; 8 positions agree with TRBD2. The CDR3 loop reads CSVTGGAKETQYF. CDR3 coding DNA: TGCAGCGTTACCGGGGGGGCTAAAGAGACCCAGTACTTC.